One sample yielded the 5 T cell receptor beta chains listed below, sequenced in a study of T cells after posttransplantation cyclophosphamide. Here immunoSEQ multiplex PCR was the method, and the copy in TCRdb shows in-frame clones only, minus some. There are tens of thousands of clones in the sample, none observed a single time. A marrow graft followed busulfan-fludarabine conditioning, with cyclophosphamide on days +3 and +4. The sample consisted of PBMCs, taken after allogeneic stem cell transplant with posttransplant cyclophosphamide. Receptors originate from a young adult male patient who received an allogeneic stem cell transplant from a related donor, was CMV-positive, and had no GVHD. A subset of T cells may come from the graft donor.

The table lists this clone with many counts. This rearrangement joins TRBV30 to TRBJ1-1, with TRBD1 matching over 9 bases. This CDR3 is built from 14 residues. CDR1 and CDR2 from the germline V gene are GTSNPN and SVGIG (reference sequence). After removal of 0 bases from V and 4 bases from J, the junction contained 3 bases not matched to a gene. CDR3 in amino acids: CAWSVKQGATEAFF. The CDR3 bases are TGTGCCTGGAGTGTAAAACAGGGGGCCACTGAAGCTTTCTTT.

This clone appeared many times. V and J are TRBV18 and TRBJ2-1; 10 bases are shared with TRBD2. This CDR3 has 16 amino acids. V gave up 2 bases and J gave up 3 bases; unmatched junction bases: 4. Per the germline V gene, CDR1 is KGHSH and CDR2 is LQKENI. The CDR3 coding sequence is TGTGCCAGCTCACCAGCTCTAGCGGGGGTCTACAATGAGCAGTTCTTC. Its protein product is CASSPALAGVYNEQFF.

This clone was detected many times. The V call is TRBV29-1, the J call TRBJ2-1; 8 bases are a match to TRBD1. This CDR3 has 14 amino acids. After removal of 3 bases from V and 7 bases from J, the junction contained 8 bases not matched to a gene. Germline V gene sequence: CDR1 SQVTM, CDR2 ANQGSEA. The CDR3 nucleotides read TGCAGCGTTGATACCGGACAGGGTCTTAATGAGCAGTTCTTC. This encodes CSVDTGQGLNEQFF.

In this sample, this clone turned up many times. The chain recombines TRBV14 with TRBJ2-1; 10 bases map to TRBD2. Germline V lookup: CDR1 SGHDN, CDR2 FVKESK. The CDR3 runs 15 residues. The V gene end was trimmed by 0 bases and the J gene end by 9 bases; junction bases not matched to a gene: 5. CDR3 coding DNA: TGTGCCAGCAGCCAAGAAACGGAGCGGGGGGGTGAGCAGTTCTTC. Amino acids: CASSQETERGGEQFF.

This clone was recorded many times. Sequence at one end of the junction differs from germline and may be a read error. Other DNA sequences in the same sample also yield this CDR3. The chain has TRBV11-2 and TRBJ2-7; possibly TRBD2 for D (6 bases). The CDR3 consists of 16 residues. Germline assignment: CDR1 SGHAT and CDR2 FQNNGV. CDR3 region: CASSLALRGKYYEQYF. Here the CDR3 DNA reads TGTGCCAGCAGTTTAGCTCTACGGGGGAAATATTACGAGCAGTACTTC.